Listed below are T cell receptor beta chains from one sample, sequenced in a study of beta chain features in type 1 diabetes. The method was immunoSEQ multiplex PCR; TCRdb's version includes in-frame clones alone and lacks a portion of them. The table has about 620,000 clones, around 16% seen once. Material: naive CD4+ T cells from blood. The receptors here all came from a man between 18 and 35 years old in good health. The CDR3 runs from the conserved cysteine through the conserved F or W. A D gene is named only where the DNA matches it firmly. The listing skips clone size in some rows; elsewhere it reads once, few, many or a size class.

J gene | D gene | clone size | V gene | CDR3 protein | CDR3 DNA
TRBJ2-7 | TRBD2 | once | TRBV6-5 | CASSRLAGEQYF | TGTGCCAGCAGCCGACTAGCCGGCGAGCAGTACTTC
TRBJ2-2 | - | few | TRBV7-9 | CAKASTNTGELFF | TGTGCGAAGGCGTCTACGAACACCGGGGAGCTGTTTTTT
TRBJ1-2 | TRBD1 | - | TRBV7-6 | CASSHTGDYGYTF | TGTGCCAGCAGCCATACAGGGGACTATGGCTACACCTTC
TRBJ1-6 | - | few | TRBV7-9 | CASSLRDNSPLHF | TGTGCCAGCAGCCTGCGAGATAATTCACCCCTCCACTTT
TRBJ2-3 | - | few | TRBV15 | CATSRDGGWTDTQYF | TGTGCCACCAGCAGAGATGGGGGTTGGACAGATACGCAGTATTTT
TRBJ1-5 | - | few | TRBV27 | CASSLFGQGGLPQHF | TGTGCCAGCAGTTTATTCGGCCAGGGTGGATTACCCCAGCATTTT
TRBJ2-1 | - | - | TRBV4-2 | CASSQLFVPKGNEQFF | TGTGCCAGCAGCCAACTATTTGTACCGAAGGGCAATGAGCAGTTCTTC
TRBJ1-5 | TRBD1 | - | TRBV6-9 | CASSRTGRSNQPQHF | TGTGCCAGCAGCCGGACAGGGCGAAGCAATCAGCCCCAGCATTTT
TRBJ2-5 | - | few | TRBV5-6 | CASSRDGWSKETQYF | TGTGCCAGCAGCCGAGACGGCTGGAGTAAAGAGACCCAGTACTTC
TRBJ2-6 | - | - | TRBV15 | CATSRDIPGTGANVLTF | TGTGCCACCAGCAGAGATATTCCGGGTACTGGGGCCAACGTCCTGACTTTC
TRBJ2-1 | - | - | TRBV7-6 | CASSLVYKIHNEQFF | TGTGCCAGCAGCTTAGTCTATAAGATCCACAATGAGCAGTTCTTC
TRBJ2-1 | TRBD1 | - | TRBV4-3 | CASSQLASGGNEQFF | TGCGCCAGCAGCCAACTCGCGTCAGGGGGAAATGAGCAGTTCTTC
TRBJ1-6 | - | - | TRBV9 | CASSGGSSYNSPLHF | TGTGCCAGCAGCGGTGGGAGCTCCTATAATTCACCCCTCCACTTT
TRBJ1-4 | TRBD1 | few | TRBV30 | CAWSWGQISPNEKLFF | TGTGCCTGGAGTTGGGGACAGATATCGCCTAATGAAAAACTGTTTTTT
TRBJ1-5 | - | once | TRBV11-2 | CASSLEPGDQPQHF | TGTGCCAGCAGCTTAGAGCCGGGCGATCAGCCCCAGCATTTT
TRBJ1-6 | - | few | TRBV2 | CAGHTGFNSPLHF | TGTGCCGGACACACAGGGTTCAATTCACCCCTCCACTTT
TRBJ1-5 | - | - | TRBV29-1 | CSVANSNQPQHF | TGCAGCGTTGCCAACTCCAATCAGCCCCAGCATTTT
TRBJ2-7 | - | few | TRBV15 | CATSRVGDASYEQYF | TGTGCCACCAGCAGAGTAGGGGACGCCTCCTACGAGCAGTACTTC
TRBJ2-7 | TRBD2 | few | TRBV5-6 | CASIQSGTSMGYF | TGTGCCAGCATCCAATCCGGGACTAGTATGGGGTACTTC
TRBJ1-4 | TRBD1 | - | TRBV5-1 | CASSWTGTGVNEKLFF | TGCGCCAGCAGCTGGACCGGGACAGGCGTTAATGAAAAACTGTTTTTT
TRBJ1-3 | - | - | TRBV10-3 | CAIKESSGNTIYF | TGTGCCATCAAGGAGAGCTCTGGAAACACCATATATTTT
TRBJ2-1 | TRBD1 | - | TRBV28 | CASSEQGATYNEQFF | TGTGCCAGCAGTGAACAGGGGGCCACCTACAATGAGCAGTTCTTC
TRBJ2-6 | - | - | TRBV9 | CASSVPAKHVAGTGANVLTF | TGTGCCAGCAGCGTACCGGCCAAGCATGTCGCCGGGACCGGGGCCAACGTCCTGACTTTC
TRBJ1-2 | TRBD1 | few | TRBV7-2 | CAAAQGAFGYTF | TGTGCCGCGGCACAGGGGGCGTTTGGCTACACCTTC
TRBJ2-1 | TRBD2 | few | TRBV15 | CATRLAGAVGYNEQFF | TGTGCCACCAGACTAGCGGGAGCTGTGGGCTACAATGAGCAGTTCTTC
TRBJ2-1 | - | - | TRBV11-3 | CASSLGGQGGNEQFF | TGTGCCAGCAGCCTAGGTGGGCAGGGGGGTAATGAGCAGTTCTTC
TRBJ2-1 | - | - | TRBV29-1 | CSFGQHLYNEQFF | TGCAGTTTTGGACAGCATTTATACAATGAGCAGTTCTTC
TRBJ1-5 | - | - | TRBV4-3 | CASSQGHSNQPQHF | TGCGCCAGCAGCCAGGGACATAGCAATCAGCCCCAGCATTTT